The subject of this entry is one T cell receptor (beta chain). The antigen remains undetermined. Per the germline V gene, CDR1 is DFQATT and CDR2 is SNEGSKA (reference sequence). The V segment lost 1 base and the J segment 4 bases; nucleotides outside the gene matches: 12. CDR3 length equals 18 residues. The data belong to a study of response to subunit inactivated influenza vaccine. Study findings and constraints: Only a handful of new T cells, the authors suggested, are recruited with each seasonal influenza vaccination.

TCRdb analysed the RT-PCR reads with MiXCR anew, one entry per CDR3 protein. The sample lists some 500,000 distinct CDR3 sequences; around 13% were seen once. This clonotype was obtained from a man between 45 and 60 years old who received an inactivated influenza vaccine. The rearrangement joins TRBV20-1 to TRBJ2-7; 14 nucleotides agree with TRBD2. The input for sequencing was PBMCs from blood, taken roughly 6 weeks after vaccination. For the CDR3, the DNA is TGCAGTGCTAGAGCTTTGTCTCCGGGACTAGCGGGAGTATACGAGCAGTACTTC. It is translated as CSARALSPGLAGVYEQYF.